This passage covers 9 T cell receptor beta chains from one sample sequenced in a study of T cell responses to AZD1222 COVID-19 vaccine. Only in-frame clones appear in the TCRdb table, and some are missing; sequencing was by immunoSEQ multiplex PCR. The sample has about 80,000 clones; approximately 89% are singletons. This specimen consisted of peripheral blood, obtained 28 days after the second AZD1222 dose. The origin of the receptors is an adult who received the AZD1222 COVID-19 vaccine.

This chain connects TRBV3-1 (or the pseudogene TRBV3-2) to TRBJ2-7, with TRBD2 identical over 7 bases. Germline V gene data show CDR1 as LGHDT and CDR2 as YNNKEL (reference sequence). V lost 2 bases, J lost 6 bases, and 4 bases stayed unmatched. The CDR3 is 13 residues long. The CDR3 region is CASSQTSEGEQYF. CDR3 nucleotide sequence: TGTGCCAGCAGCCAAACTAGCGAGGGCGAGCAGTACTTC.

V usage is TRBV7-9 and J usage is TRBJ1-6; 7 nucleotides align to TRBD1. Germline V gene sequence: CDR1 SEHNR, CDR2 FQNEAQ (reference sequence). The junction had 11 bases not matched to a gene; V was cut back by 5 bases and J by 10 bases. The CDR3 has 15 amino acids. CDR3 loop: CASSPLTGSGSPLHF. The CDR3 DNA sequence: TGTGCCAGCAGCCCACTGACAGGGTCTGGCTCACCCCTCCACTTT.

CDR3 in amino acids: CASSLESSGVLSYNEQFF. The DNA for the CDR3 is TGTGCCAGCAGCTTAGAGTCTAGCGGGGTACTCTCCTACAATGAGCAGTTCTTC. The rearrangement uses TRBV7-2 and TRBJ2-1, with 9 bases fitting TRBD2. The V gene end was trimmed by 1 base and the J gene end by 0 bases; junction bases not matched to a gene: 7. The V gene's germline CDR1 is SGHTA and CDR2 FQGNSA. The CDR3 totals 18 residues. The whole variable domain, remainder taken from reference TRBV7-2 and TRBJ2-1, is GAGVSQSPSNKVTEKGKDVELRCDPISGHTALYWYRQSLGQGLEFLIYFQGNSAPDKSGLPSDRFSAERTGGSVSTLTIQRTQQEDSAVYLCASSLESSGVLSYNEQFFGPGTRLTVL.

This chain connects TRBV7-6 to TRBJ1-2; 7 bases agree with TRBD1. CDR1 and CDR2 from the germline V gene are SGHVS and FNYEAQ. V was pared by 5 bases and J by 0 bases, with 6 bases of the junction left unmatched. The CDR3 length is 15 residues. CDR3 residues: CASSPLTGTNYGYTF. CDR3 sequence (DNA): TGTGCCAGCAGCCCTCTGACAGGGACTAACTATGGCTACACCTTC.

This chain joins TRBV5-6 and TRBJ1-1; D gene unclear. CDR1 and CDR2 from the germline V gene are SGHDT and YYEEEE. The CDR3 loop spans 14 amino acids. V was shortened by 3 bases and J by 4 bases, with 13 bases between the two germline ends. As DNA, the CDR3 is TGTGCCAGCAGCTCCCTGTACGGAGGCACTGAAGCTTTCTTT. It translates to CASSSLYGGTEAFF.

The rearrangement joins TRBV19 to TRBJ2-2; 15 bases line up with TRBD2. CDR1 and CDR2 (germline): LNHDA, SQIVND (reference sequence). This CDR3 region has 17 residues. V was pared by 6 bases and J by 1 base, with 3 bases of the junction left unmatched. CDR3 DNA: TGTGCCAGTAGACCGGGACTAGCGGGAGGGAACACCGGGGAGCTGTTTTTT. It translates to CASRPGLAGGNTGELFF. Using reference TRBV19 and TRBJ2-2 for the parts outside the CDR3, the full variable domain is DGGITQSPKYLFRKEGQNVTLSCEQNLNHDAMYWYRQDPGQGLRLIYYSQIVNDFQKGDIAEGYSVSREKKESFPLTVTSAQKNPTAFYLCASRPGLAGGNTGELFFGEGSRLTVL.

The chain links TRBV7-8 to TRBJ2-7; a weak D match, TRBD2 (6 bases). V lost 6 bases to trimming and J lost 3 bases, with 12 bases between them. The V gene's germline CDR1 is SGHVS and CDR2 FQNEAQ. CDR3 length: 13 amino acids. As DNA, the CDR3 is TGTGCCAGCAGGTTGGGAGGCAGCTACGAGCAGTACTTC. This gives the protein CASRLGGSYEQYF. The full variable domain, completed using reference TRBV7-8 and TRBJ2-7, is GAGVSQSPRYKVAKRGQDVALRCDPISGHVSLFWYQQALGQGPEFLTYFQNEAQLDKSGLPSDRFFAERPEGSVSTLKIQRTQQEDSAVYLCASRLGGSYEQYFGPGTRLTVT.

The genes are TRBV7-3 and TRBJ1-2, with 7 bases that match TRBD1. V lost 4 bases and J lost 8; bases outside the gene matches: 7. Germline V CDR1 and CDR2: SGHTA, FQGTGA. The CDR3 is 13 amino acids. The CDR3 region has the DNA TGTGCCAGCAGCTACGACAGGGATGGAGGCTACACCTTC. Amino acids: CASSYDRDGGYTF.

The chain recombines TRBV5-1 with TRBJ2-7, with D tentatively TRBD2 (5 bases). V lost 3 bases to trimming and J lost 4 bases, with 11 bases between them. The CDR3 has 13 amino acids. Germline V gene data show CDR1 as SGHRS and CDR2 as YFSETQ. For the CDR3, the DNA is TGCGCCAGCAGCTCCGGACTTGAATACGAGCAGTACTTC. Encoded protein: CASSSGLEYEQYF.